Presented here are 18 T cell receptor beta chains from one specimen sequenced in a study of cytomegalovirus exposure and HLA in healthy donors (dated 2017 in TCRdb). Receptor amplification or capture employed the immunoSEQ multiplex PCR assay. A mixture of 60 forward primers for TCR Vbeta segments and 13 reverse primers for TCR Jbeta segments was used in the multiplex PCR. In TCRdb, the immuneACCESS table is reduced to in-frame sequences with V and J assigned. These tables do not hold every clone; where another copy was compared, an unresolved V gene accounts for under half, and the others remain unexplained. This sample's table carries about 190,000 clones. In total, the top ten clones hold roughly 0.98% of the sample. Input material: PBMCs. The receptors were gathered from a woman in her thirties in good health and CMV-seropositive.

The rearrangement joins TRBV6-5 to TRBJ2-7; TRBD1 matches at 7 bases. The length of the CDR3 is 15 residues. V lost 7 bases, J lost 0 bases, and 9 bases stayed unmatched. CDR1 is MNHEY and CDR2 is SVGAGI in the germline V gene. CDR3: CASNRQGISSYEQYF. In DNA, the CDR3 is TGTGCCAGCAACCGACAGGGAATAAGCTCCTACGAGCAGTACTTC.

V is TRBV4-1 and J is TRBJ1-2; no definite D call. CDR1 and CDR2 (germline): MGHRA, YSYEKL. Trimming stripped 0 bases from V and 2 bases from J, with 10 bases between. The length of the CDR3 is 15 residues. The CDR3 region is CASSQDNPGNYGYTF. The DNA of the CDR3 is TGCGCCAGCAGCCAAGATAACCCGGGAAACTATGGCTACACCTTC.

The chain couples TRBV10-1 to TRBJ1-2, with 7 nucleotides matching TRBD1. The junction had 7 bases not matched to a gene; V was cut back by 4 bases and J by 8 bases. This CDR3 has 13 residues. Per the germline V gene, CDR1 is WNHNN and CDR2 is SYGVQD (reference sequence). The CDR3 region is CASSAGTVLGYTF. The CDR3 DNA reads TGCGCCAGCAGTGCCGGGACAGTACTCGGCTACACCTTC.

V gene TRBV18 combines with J gene TRBJ1-2; the D gene is possibly TRBD1 (6 bases). V lost 5 bases and J lost 3, with 10 bases in between. Germline-derived CDR1 and CDR2 are KGHSH and LQKENI. The CDR3 is made up of 13 amino acids. CDR3 in DNA: TGTGCCAGCTCAGAGGGGGTCGACTATGGCTACACCTTC. Residues: CASSEGVDYGYTF.

The chain employs TRBV6-5 and TRBJ2-7; a weak D match, TRBD2 (6 bases). With 0 bases removed from V and 6 bases from J, the gap between germline ends came to 15 bases. Per the germline V gene, CDR1 is MNHEY and CDR2 is SVGAGI. The CDR3 is 15 residues long. CDR3 bases: TGTGCCAGCAGTTACTCGTGGGACTCGGCGGGCGAGCAGTACTTC. Its protein product is CASSYSWDSAGEQYF.

The chain has TRBV5-1 and TRBJ2-1, with 12 bases that match TRBD2. Germline-derived CDR1 and CDR2 are SGHRS and YFSETQ. The CDR3 runs 19 residues. With 4 bases clipped from V and 0 bases from J, the junction kept 11 bases outside the gene matches. CDR3 sequence (DNA): TGCGCCAGCAGCCCACGGATTAGACTAGCGGGGGACTCCTACAATGAGCAGTTCTTC. It yields the protein CASSPRIRLAGDSYNEQFF.

V and J are TRBV29-1 and TRBJ1-1; 7 positions match TRBD1. V shed 2 bases, J shed 6 bases, and the junction held 3 bases outside the gene matches. Germline V CDR1 and CDR2: SQVTM, ANQGSEA. The CDR3 is 12 residues long. The CDR3 sequence is CSVETQGAEAFF. CDR3 in DNA: TGCAGCGTTGAAACCCAGGGGGCTGAAGCTTTCTTT.

The gene calls are TRBV10-3 and TRBJ1-2; no clear D. The CDR3 is made up of 15 amino acids. Trimming took 3 bases from V and 6 from J, leaving 17 bases between them. Per germline, CDR1 ENHRY and CDR2 SYGVKD. The CDR3 region is CAISETAEGVNGYTF. CDR3 bases: TGTGCCATCAGTGAAACAGCGGAGGGAGTAAATGGCTACACCTTC.

The chain is built from TRBV28 and TRBJ2-6; 12 bases are a match to TRBD1. The length of the CDR3 is 18 residues. Trimming took 5 bases from V and 4 from J; bases not matched to a gene: 9. Germline assignment: CDR1 MDHEN and CDR2 SYDVKM. The CDR3 DNA follows: TGTGCCAGCAGTCTCCGGGGACAGGGGGCGTGGGGGGCCAACGTCCTGACTTTC. Protein product: CASSLRGQGAWGANVLTF.

The chain has TRBV5-1 and TRBJ2-1; 10 bases are shared with TRBD2. Trimming at V came to 4 bases and at J to 2 bases, leaving 0 bases not matched to a gene. CDR3 size: 14 residues. Germline V gives CDR1 SGHRS, CDR2 YFSETQ. The CDR3 sequence: CASSTSGTYNEQFF. In nucleotides, the CDR3 is TGCGCCAGCAGCACTAGCGGGACCTACAATGAGCAGTTCTTC.

The V and J genes are TRBV18 and TRBJ2-7; possibly TRBD2 for D (7 bases). The CDR3 sequence is 16 residues long. In germline, CDR1 is KGHSH, CDR2 LQKENI. Between the trimmed V and J ends, which lost 3 bases and 6 bases, there was a span of 21 bases. In DNA form, the CDR3 reads TGTGCCAGCTCACCGCCCGGGGGGCATACGTTCCCCGAGCAGTACTTC. Its protein is CASSPPGGHTFPEQYF.

The chain employs TRBV9 and TRBJ1-2; the match to TRBD1 covers 11 bases. The CDR3 runs to 13 residues. The J segment lost 7 bases and the V segment lost 8 bases, leaving 7 bases of the junction unmatched. Germline CDR1 is SGDLS and CDR2 is YYNGEE. Here the CDR3 DNA reads TGTGCCAGGAAGATGGACAGGGGGCCTGGCTACACCTTC. Protein sequence: CARKMDRGPGYTF.

The gene calls are TRBV11-2 and TRBJ2-5, with 7 positions matching TRBD1. V shed 1 base and J 4 bases; nucleotides not matched to a gene: 3. The germline V gene encodes CDR1 SGHAT and CDR2 FQNNGV. The CDR3 consists of 14 residues. Here the CDR3 DNA reads TGTGCCAGCAGCTTAGGGTCAGGGGGAGAGACCCAGTACTTC. Translating it yields CASSLGSGGETQYF.

The chain links TRBV5-6 to TRBJ1-2; 9 bases align to TRBD1. The junction had 5 bases not matched to a gene; V was cut back by 4 bases and J by 4 bases. CDR1 and CDR2 from the germline V gene are SGHDT and YYEEEE. This CDR3 spans 14 amino acids. The CDR3 DNA sequence: TGTGCCAGCAGCGAGGGACAGGGAGGCTATGGCTACACCTTC. Protein: CASSEGQGGYGYTF.

The J gene is TRBJ2-5, the V gene TRBV28; no reliable D call. The J call is in doubt because the DNA end fits TRBJ2-7 better. The CDR3 runs 13 residues. Germline CDR1 is MDHEN and CDR2 is SYDVKM. CDR3 sequence reads: CASSLGVSYEQYF. Here the CDR3 DNA reads TGTGCCAGCAGTTTGGGCGTTTCCTACGAGCAGTACTTC.

This chain joins TRBV9 and TRBJ1-2; D unclear. Germline CDR1 is SGDLS and CDR2 is YYNGEE. V lost 0 bases and J lost 2, with 8 bases in between. CDR3 size: 14 residues. The CDR3 loop is CASSVASPNYGYTF. The CDR3 nucleotides are TGTGCCAGCAGCGTAGCTAGCCCAAACTATGGCTACACCTTC. The full variable domain, with the rest looked up from reference TRBV9 and TRBJ1-2, is DSGVTQTPKHLITATGQRVTLRCSPRSGDLSVYWYQQSLDQGLQFLIQYYNGEERAKGNILERFSAQQFPDLHSELNLSSLELGDSALYFCASSVASPNYGYTFGSGTRLTVV.

The chain employs TRBV27 and TRBJ2-1; 13 bases agree with TRBD2. The CDR3 contains 15 residues. The V gene end was trimmed by 4 bases and the J gene end by 6 bases; junction bases not matched to a gene: 3. Germline values: CDR1 MNHEY, CDR2 SMNVEV (reference sequence). CDR3 sequence: CASSSGLAGINEQFF. The CDR3 DNA follows: TGTGCCAGCAGTTCGGGACTAGCGGGAATCAATGAGCAGTTCTTC.

This rearrangement joins TRBV19 to TRBJ2-1; TRBD2 agrees at 7 bases. Losses at the gene ends were 4 bases for V and 3 bases for J; bases not matched to a gene: 3. The germline CDR1 and CDR2 sequences are LNHDA and SQIVND (reference sequence). This CDR3 has 14 residues. The CDR3 loop is CASSTASGYNEQFF. Written as DNA, the CDR3 is TGTGCCAGTAGTACCGCTAGCGGCTACAATGAGCAGTTCTTC.